Listed here are 17 T cell receptor beta chains from one sample, sequenced in a study of blood T cell repertoires in COVID-19. Assay: immunoSEQ multiplex PCR; the TCRdb copy retains only in-frame clones and omits some. Here the sample spans around 250,000 clones, around nine tenths being singletons. The sequenced sample was peripheral blood. These receptors were taken from a woman in her thirties or forties who had recovered from COVID-19.

The rearrangement uses TRBV28 and TRBJ2-5; 9 nucleotides align to TRBD1. The CDR3 has 15 amino acids. Per germline, CDR1 MDHEN and CDR2 SYDVKM. Trimming took 5 bases from V and 1 from J; bases not matched to a gene: 5. The CDR3 loop reads CASSTGTGIQETQYF. The CDR3 DNA is TGTGCCAGCAGTACGGGGACAGGGATCCAAGAGACCCAGTACTTC.

The rearrangement links TRBV5-8 to TRBJ2-1, with 11 bases aligning to TRBD2. J gave up 9 bases and V 6 bases, and 11 bases lay outside the gene matches. Looked up from germline, CDR1 is SGHTS and CDR2 is YDEGEE. This CDR3 contains 15 residues. CDR3 DNA: TGTGCCAGCACCTTAGGAACTAGCGGGAGAACTGAGCAGTTCTTC. Protein sequence: CASTLGTSGRTEQFF.

In DNA, the CDR3 is TGTGCCAGCAGCTTAGCCGGGACAGCGAACACTGAAGCTTTCTTT. Protein sequence: CASSLAGTANTEAFF. This chain uses TRBV7-6 with TRBJ1-1; 7 nucleotides align to TRBD1. The ends lost 0 bases at V and 1 base at J; junction bases unmatched: 2. This CDR3 has 15 residues. Germline V gene sequence: CDR1 SGHVS, CDR2 FNYEAQ.

The J gene is TRBJ2-7, the V gene TRBV3-1 (or the pseudogene TRBV3-2), with TRBD2 matching over 11 bases. In germline, CDR1 is LGHDT, CDR2 YNNKEL (reference sequence). Trimming removed 4 bases from V and 6 bases from J; junction bases left unmatched: 8. The CDR3 has 15 amino acids. CDR3 in amino acids: CASSLTSGTSREQYF. DNA of the CDR3: TGTGCCAGCAGCCTGACTAGCGGGACTAGCCGCGAGCAGTACTTC.

A few counts support this clone. The J gene is TRBJ2-1, the V gene TRBV7-9; D gene ambiguous. This CDR3 region has 12 residues. Germline values: CDR1 SEHNR, CDR2 FQNEAQ (reference sequence). V dropped 5 bases and J dropped 4 bases, with 6 bases sitting between them. The DNA of the CDR3 is TGTGCCAGCAGCCCCACATACAATGAGCAGTTCTTC. It specifies CASSPTYNEQFF.

CDR3 loop: CSVARTGSPYEQYF. CDR3 DNA sequence: TGCAGCGTTGCCCGGACAGGGTCCCCCTACGAGCAGTACTTC. This chain connects TRBV29-1 to TRBJ2-7, with 8 bases aligning to TRBD1. The CDR3 is 14 amino acids. Trimming took 4 bases from V and 2 from J; bases not matched to a gene: 7. Germline CDR1 reads SQVTM; CDR2 reads ANQGSEA.

The chain is built from TRBV29-1 and TRBJ1-1; possible D gene TRBD1, 6 bases. Germline V lookup: CDR1 SQVTM, CDR2 ANQGSEA. V shed 3 bases and J shed 1 base, with 12 bases lying between them. The CDR3 has 14 residues. The CDR3 region has the DNA TGCAGCGTTGAGTATGGGACAAAGAACACTGAAGCTTTCTTT. Residues: CSVEYGTKNTEAFF.

The CDR3 reads CASSPPGQGVYGYTF. The CDR3 DNA follows: TGTGCCAGCAGTCCCCCGGGACAGGGGGTCTATGGCTACACCTTC. The gene calls are TRBV27 and TRBJ1-2; TRBD1 aligns across 11 bases. V lost 5 bases, J lost 4 bases, and 6 bases stayed unmatched. This CDR3 contains 15 residues. The germline gives CDR1 MNHEY, CDR2 SMNVEV (reference sequence).

The rearrangement joins TRBV18 to TRBJ2-5, with TRBD1 identical over 7 bases. This CDR3 has 13 amino acids. The V gene end was trimmed by 6 bases and the J gene end by 2 bases; junction bases not matched to a gene: 3. CDR1 and CDR2 (germline): KGHSH, LQKENI. For the CDR3, the DNA is TGTGCCAGCTCGGCGACAGGGCAAGAGACCCAGTACTTC. Translating gives CASSATGQETQYF.

In nucleotides, the CDR3 is TGTGCCATCAGTGAATCTGGACTAGCGGGACTATCTTTCAATGAGCAGTTCTTC. It translates to CAISESGLAGLSFNEQFF. This chain connects TRBV10-3 to TRBJ2-1; 12 bases match TRBD2. The CDR3 has 18 amino acids. J lost 6 bases, V lost 3 bases, and 12 bases had no gene match. Germline V gene sequence: CDR1 ENHRY, CDR2 SYGVKD.

The chain links TRBV18 to TRBJ2-3, with D possibly being TRBD1 (6 bases). The V gene lost 1 base and the J gene lost 4 bases, with 9 bases spanning the gap. This CDR3 contains 14 residues. Germline CDR1 and CDR2: KGHSH and LQKENI. CDR3 residues: CASSPQQGSDTQYF. The CDR3 nucleotides are TGTGCCAGCTCACCACAGCAGGGGTCAGATACGCAGTATTTT.

The chain uses TRBV2 and TRBJ2-2, with 10 bases identical to TRBD2. With 7 bases clipped from V and 3 bases from J, the junction kept 2 bases outside the gene matches. CDR3 length: 14 residues. Germline CDR1 reads SNHLY; CDR2 reads FYNNEI. The CDR3 loop reads CASTLAGYTGELFF. CDR3 in DNA: TGTGCCAGCACACTAGCGGGGTACACCGGGGAGCTGTTTTTT.

This clone was counted only a few times. The chain recombines TRBV9 with TRBJ2-1; D might be TRBD2 (5 bases). The V and J ends lost 0 bases and 0 bases respectively, with 7 bases between them. This CDR3 comprises 15 residues. CDR1 is SGDLS and CDR2 is YYNGEE in the germline V gene. CDR3 residues: CASSVGSGSYNEQFF. The CDR3 region has the DNA TGTGCCAGCAGCGTAGGGAGCGGCTCCTACAATGAGCAGTTCTTC.

This clone was seen a handful of times. The genes are TRBV30 and TRBJ2-6, with unresolved D. The germline V gene encodes CDR1 GTSNPN and CDR2 SVGIG (reference sequence). This CDR3 is built from 13 residues. V lost 3 bases to trimming and J lost 2 bases, with 5 bases between them. The CDR3 sequence: CAWSSTGANVLTF. CDR3 coding DNA: TGTGCCTGGAGCTCTACTGGGGCCAACGTCCTGACTTTC.

For this clone: Different DNA sequences within this sample yield the same CDR3. The chain is built from TRBV5-1 and TRBJ2-7; TRBD2 matches 8 bases. The CDR3 is 14 amino acids. The junction had 0 bases not matched to a gene; V was cut back by 1 base and J by 0 bases. The germline V gene encodes CDR1 SGHRS and CDR2 YFSETQ. This CDR3 is CASSLTSGSYEQYF. The CDR3 nucleotides are TGCGCCAGCAGCTTGACTAGCGGCTCCTACGAGCAGTACTTC.

V gene TRBV4-1 combines with J gene TRBJ1-1; 7 bases match TRBD1. Per germline, CDR1 MGHRA and CDR2 YSYEKL. The ends lost 4 bases at V and 5 bases at J; junction bases unmatched: 7. This CDR3 is 14 amino acids long. DNA of the CDR3: TGCGCCAGCAGCCGACAGGGAGTAGGTACTGAAGCTTTCTTT. Encoded protein: CASSRQGVGTEAFF.

This clone was found once. The chain joins TRBV30 to TRBJ1-1; 7 nucleotides line up with TRBD1. With V trimmed by 1 base and J by 8 bases, 4 bases remained unmatched. CDR3 length: 12 residues. The germline gives CDR1 GTSNPN, CDR2 SVGIG (reference sequence). CDR3 residues: CAWSGGQIEAFF. CDR3 sequence (DNA): TGTGCCTGGAGTGGGGGACAGATAGAAGCTTTCTTT.